This T cell receptor beta chain derives from a study of OX40 agonist ivuxolimab in advanced cancers. Notes on the research overall: Ivuxolimab was a fully human IgG2 agonistic monoclonal antibody targeting the costimulatory receptor OX40 (CD134). Intravenous ivuxolimab was administered to patients every 2 weeks at six dose levels: 0.01, 0.1, 0.3, 1.5, 3 and 10 mg/kg. Among the 50 to 55 dose-escalation patients, about 20 had hepatocellular carcinoma, roughly 15 melanoma, 9 renal cell carcinoma and 9 head and neck cancer. A male proportion of around 80% and a mean age of 60 years, ranging from about 23 to 90, were recorded for the dose-escalation cohort. Prior anti-PD-1, anti-PD-L1 or anti-CTLA-4 therapy was permitted, and checkpoint inhibitors had been received by roughly 42% of dose-escalation patients. Partial responses occurred in three dose-escalation patients, of whom one had hepatocellular carcinoma and two had cutaneous melanoma. Peripheral TCRbeta sequencing was intended to test whether TCR sequence diversity was altered and clonal T-cell expansion was caused by ivuxolimab. The paper covers the monotherapy dose-escalation part of the phase I ivuxolimab trial, which included N ≈ 50 patients. The research as a whole found: After ivuxolimab, expanded clones were on average more numerous among CD8+ T cells than among CD4+ T cells. In the 0.1-3.0 mg/kg groups, partial responders were among the patients with the lowest normalized peripheral clonal expansion, particularly in CD8+ T cells. Low levels of normalized T-cell clonal expansion were also seen in some patients who did not respond. At doses of 0.1 to 3.0 mg/kg, clonal expansion of both CD4+ and CD8+ T cells in blood was seen between baseline and week 6. The antigen specificity of the clonally expanded peripheral T cells was not determined.

The trial excluded patients who had a history of autoimmune disease or were on systemic immunosuppression. Peripheral blood for TCR sequencing was collected from all dose cohorts at baseline, on cycle 4 day 1, and on cycle 7 day 1. The samples were taken from a phase I, first-in-human, multicenter, open-label dose-escalation trial of ivuxolimab. Adults with locally advanced or metastatic melanoma, renal cell, hepatocellular, or head and neck squamous cell carcinoma were enrolled in the trial. Before TCR sequencing, CD4+ T cells and CD8+ T cells were sorted from peripheral blood as separate populations. Based on the germline V gene, the CDR1 and CDR2 sequences are ENHRY and SYGVKD. Trimming takes 2 bases from V and 1 base from J, and the germline ends sit 5 bases apart. The CDR3 has 13 amino acids, counting the end cysteine and phenylalanine. The entry retains the CDR3 DNA only, 39 bases that are in frame from base 1.

This clone was counted a few times. Its antigen specificity is not known. Within one base of it there is no much larger clone, and no base qualities were kept. For sequencing of the TCRbeta CDR3 region, genomic DNA was extracted from the sorted cells. The immunoSEQ Assay was used for sequencing of TCRbeta CDR3 regions. TCRdb holds this immuneACCESS table with in-frame rearrangements only. Some clones are missing; in checked studies, unresolved V genes explain under half, and the rest has no known cause. The sample table contains roughly 58,000 clones; only one count was recorded for 77% of them. The ten largest clones add up to around 5.9% of the sample.

The chain is made from TRBV10-3 and TRBJ1-1; the D gene is unclear. Sequences were derived from CD4+ or CD8+ T cells sorted from blood, sampled in a trial of the OX40 agonist ivuxolimab. The source is an adult with an advanced solid tumor such as melanoma, head and neck, liver or kidney cancer. Here is the DNA: TGTGCCATCAGTGAGAAAGGGAACACTGAAGCTTTCTTT. Its protein reads: CAISEKGNTEAFF.